The 23 T cell receptor beta chains below come from one sample, sequenced in a study of type 1 regulatory T cells. These receptors lack a known antigen. Using its own MiXCR run on the reads, TCRdb lists one record per CDR3 protein. The table lists 60,000 to 70,000 distinct CDR3 sequences, around 49% of them singletons. Sequencing was done on a sample of cultured non-Tr1 T cells, either the whole culture or a sorted T cell fraction (not recorded which). These receptors originate from a human donor in good health.

The chain uses TRBV7-8 and TRBJ1-2, with D uncertain. V lost 2 bases to trimming and J lost 8 bases, with 12 bases between them. The CDR3 is 13 residues long. Germline-derived CDR1 and CDR2 are SGHVS and FQNEAQ. The CDR3 nucleotides are TGTGCCAGCAGCTTATTTCCTGGCAGCGGCTACACCTTC. The encoded protein is CASSLFPGSGYTF.

This clonotype has more than one count but fewer than ten. This rearrangement joins TRBV12-3 or TRBV12-4 to TRBJ2-5; TRBD1 might be the D (5 bases). Trimming left V 6 bases short and J 5 bases short, with 13 bases between. The CDR3 is made up of 13 amino acids. The CDR3 here is CASSATVRETQYF. Written as DNA, the CDR3 is TGTGCCAGCAGCGCGACAGTAAGGGAGACCCAGTACTTC.

This chain uses TRBV6-5 with TRBJ1-2, with a possible D match to TRBD1 (5 bases). Germline CDR1 and CDR2: MNHEY and SVGAGI. The CDR3 is 15 amino acids. Trimming took 0 bases from V and 4 from J, leaving 12 bases between them. The CDR3 loop is CASSYSRGEAYGYTF. The DNA of the CDR3 is TGTGCCAGCAGTTACTCGAGGGGTGAGGCCTATGGCTACACCTTC.

The rearrangement links TRBV2 to TRBJ1-4; no firm D call. Per the germline V gene, CDR1 is SNHLY and CDR2 is FYNNEI. This CDR3 contains 12 residues. Trimming cost V 8 bases and J 8 bases, with 12 bases left between them. CDR3 sequence reads: CASGRREEKLFF. CDR3 nucleotide sequence: TGTGCCAGCGGAAGGCGAGAGGAAAAACTGTTTTTT.

The genes are TRBV7-2 and TRBJ2-3, with 12 nucleotides matching TRBD2. Germline assignment: CDR1 SGHTA and CDR2 FQGNSA. The CDR3 has 16 amino acids. The V gene end was trimmed by 5 bases and the J gene end by 2 bases; junction bases not matched to a gene: 5. CDR3 bases: TGTGCCAGCAGCCCAACTAGCGGGGGGATCACAGATACGCAGTATTTT. This translates into CASSPTSGGITDTQYF.

The J gene is TRBJ1-1, the V gene TRBV6-5, with D uncertain. The CDR3 has 12 amino acids. Germline CDR1 reads MNHEY; CDR2 reads SVGAGI. Trimming pared 4 bases from V and 13 bases from J, leaving 16 bases between. CDR3 in amino acids: CASSSSRTERFF. Written as DNA, the CDR3 is TGTGCCAGCAGTTCCTCACGGACTGAGCGTTTCTTT.

This chain links TRBV20-1 with TRBJ2-2; TRBD2 matches at 7 bases. The CDR3 has 14 amino acids. CDR1 and CDR2 (germline): DFQATT, SNEGSKA (reference sequence). V dropped 6 bases and J dropped 6; count of bases not matched to a gene: 10. The CDR3 loop reads CSAPGRLAAGELFF. The CDR3 DNA reads TGCAGTGCCCCGGGGCGGCTAGCGGCCGGGGAGCTGTTTTTT.

This chain links TRBV20-1 with TRBJ2-7; D possibly corresponds to TRBD1 (6 bases). From germline, CDR1 is DFQATT and CDR2 SNEGSKA (reference sequence). The CDR3 is 15 residues long. V gave up 4 bases and J gave up 1 base, with 17 bases separating them. CDR3 coding DNA: TGCAGTGCTACACACTCCGGGACACCATCCTACGAGCAGTACTTC. It is translated as CSATHSGTPSYEQYF.

In this sample, this clonotype turned up a few times. V usage is TRBV12-3 or TRBV12-4 and J usage is TRBJ1-2; the match to TRBD1 covers 9 bases. The trim removed 6 bases at V and 7 bases at J, leaving 12 bases unmatched. This CDR3 comprises 15 residues. CDR3 protein: CASSNYLTGGLGYTF. As DNA, the CDR3 is TGTGCCAGCAGCAATTATCTTACAGGGGGCCTTGGCTACACCTTC.

The J gene is TRBJ1-1, the V gene TRBV20-1; 8 bases map to TRBD1. The CDR3 contains 12 residues. Germline loops: CDR1 DFQATT, CDR2 SNEGSKA (reference sequence). After removal of 4 bases from V and 4 bases from J, the junction contained 2 bases not matched to a gene. CDR3 DNA: TGCAGTGCTAATCAGGGGGCCACTGAAGCTTTCTTT. Amino acid sequence: CSANQGATEAFF.

In its sample, this clonotype was seen a few times. This chain uses TRBV18 with TRBJ2-1; 8 nucleotides line up with TRBD1. The germline V gene encodes CDR1 KGHSH and CDR2 LQKENI. Trimming removed 0 bases from V and 9 bases from J; junction bases left unmatched: 4. The CDR3 covers 14 residues. For the CDR3, the DNA is TGTGCCAGCTCACCACCTACAGGACAGGGTGAGCAGTTCTTC. Its protein is CASSPPTGQGEQFF.

V gene TRBV18 combines with J gene TRBJ1-1; 11 positions match TRBD1. CDR1 is KGHSH, CDR2 LQKENI, per germline. CDR3 size: 16 residues. Unmatched junction bases numbered 6, after V lost 4 bases and J lost 2 bases. CDR3 loop: CASSQGQGGVNTEAFF. CDR3 bases: TGTGCCAGCTCACAGGGACAGGGGGGAGTTAACACTGAAGCTTTCTTT.

This chain uses TRBV5-1 with TRBJ2-1; 12 bases match TRBD2. V lost 0 bases and J lost 7; bases outside the gene matches: 8. The germline gives CDR1 SGHRS, CDR2 YFSETQ. The CDR3 is made up of 17 amino acids. CDR3 bases: TGCGCCAGCAGCTTGGCCCTAGCGGGGGGGCCAGGGAATGAGCAGTTCTTC. Residues: CASSLALAGGPGNEQFF.

This clonotype was picked up a small number of times. The chain uses TRBV20-1 and TRBJ1-3; 8 bases are a match to TRBD1. V lost 5 bases to trimming and J lost 4 bases; unmatched junction nucleotides: 7. This CDR3 is built from 14 residues. Germline V lookup: CDR1 DFQATT, CDR2 SNEGSKA (reference sequence). Here the CDR3 reads CSALQGESGNTIYF. The CDR3 coding sequence is TGCAGTGCTCTACAGGGGGAATCGGGAAACACCATATATTTT.

Here the CDR3 reads CASSSPGGSDSGANVLTF. CDR3 in DNA: TGTGCCAGCAGCTCCCCCGGGGGGTCAGACTCTGGGGCCAACGTCCTGACTTTC. The rearrangement uses TRBV7-2 and TRBJ2-6; 7 bases line up with TRBD2. The germline gives CDR1 SGHTA, CDR2 FQGNSA. The CDR3 extends over 18 amino acids. V was clipped by 4 bases and J by 0 bases; unmatched bases: 9.

This clonotype was observed a few times. The chain employs TRBV7-2 and TRBJ1-5, with a possible D match to TRBD1 (5 bases). Between the trimmed V and J ends, which lost 1 base and 5 bases, there was a span of 18 bases. The CDR3 length is 17 residues. The germline gives CDR1 SGHTA, CDR2 FQGNSA. The CDR3 here is CASSLDLWGDSDQPQHF. CDR3 nucleotides: TGTGCCAGCAGCTTAGATCTATGGGGGGACTCGGATCAGCCCCAGCATTTT.

The V gene is TRBV4-3, the J gene TRBJ1-3; D is unclear. V lost 3 bases and J 0 bases, leaving 9 bases between the germline ends. Germline values: CDR1 LGHNA, CDR2 YSLEER. This CDR3 is 15 amino acids long. This CDR3 reads CASSHRLGSGNTIYF. The CDR3 coding sequence is TGCGCCAGCAGCCACCGACTGGGCTCTGGAAACACCATATATTTT.

The gene calls are TRBV5-1 and TRBJ2-1; 7 bases agree with TRBD2. This CDR3 is 14 amino acids long. V gave up 3 bases and J gave up 7 bases; unmatched junction bases: 7. Per the germline V gene, CDR1 is SGHRS and CDR2 is YFSETQ. The CDR3 loop reads CASSYGGLVNEQFF. The CDR3 DNA follows: TGCGCCAGCAGCTATGGCGGACTAGTAAATGAGCAGTTCTTC.

The sample holds a few counts of this clonotype. The chain couples TRBV28 to TRBJ1-6; the D is unclear. Germline V CDR1 and CDR2: MDHEN, SYDVKM. The CDR3 has 16 amino acids. V lost 2 bases and J 10 bases, leaving 18 bases between the germline ends. CDR3 nucleotides: TGTGCCAGCAGTTTAACGCAGCCGACCCCAATATCACCCCTCCACTTT. Protein: CASSLTQPTPISPLHF.

V is TRBV19 and J is TRBJ2-7, with 9 bases matching TRBD1. Germline V gene sequence: CDR1 LNHDA, CDR2 SQIVND (reference sequence). J lost 2 bases, V lost 9 bases, and 5 bases had no gene match. The CDR3 runs 13 residues. CDR3 coding DNA: TGTGCCAGCACCGGGACAGGGACCTACGAGCAGTACTTC. This codes for CASTGTGTYEQYF.

This clonotype was seen a few times. The rearrangement uses TRBV3-1 and TRBJ2-5; 7 positions agree with TRBD2. Trimming at V came to 3 bases and at J to 3 bases, leaving 4 bases not matched to a gene. The CDR3 has 14 residues. The germline V gene has CDR1 LGHDT and CDR2 YNNKEL (reference sequence). The CDR3 loop is CASSQRLAEETQYF. DNA of the CDR3: TGTGCCAGCAGCCAGCGGCTAGCGGAAGAGACCCAGTACTTC.

The chain combines TRBV5-4 with TRBJ2-7, with a possible D match to TRBD2 (6 bases). Germline V gene lookup returns CDR1 SGHNT and CDR2 YYREEE (reference sequence). Trimming removed 4 bases from V and 2 bases from J, with 13 bases in between. This CDR3 spans 14 amino acids. CDR3 amino acids: CASSPGDGTYEQYF. The CDR3 bases are TGTGCCAGCAGCCCGGGGGACGGTACCTACGAGCAGTACTTC.

The rearrangement links TRBV7-2 to TRBJ1-2; 7 bases line up with TRBD1. Germline lookup yields CDR1 SGHTA and CDR2 FQGNSA. The CDR3 contains 14 residues. V shed 8 bases and J 2 bases; nucleotides not matched to a gene: 8. CDR3 DNA sequence: TGTGCCAGCCGGCCGGGACAGTTAAACTATGGCTACACCTTC. Translated: CASRPGQLNYGYTF.